Below are 32 T cell receptor beta chains sequenced from a single sample in a study of CD8 T cells in ankylosing spondylitis (dated by TCRdb to the late 2010s). The method was 5' RACE. Sequencing was carried out with an Illumina HiSeq 2500. Through fastp at Q25 and MiXCR, TCRdb rebuilt clones from the public reads, retaining in-frame beta chains. Records with the same CDR3 protein are collapsed into one entry carrying the most frequent genes and DNA. The sample table lists 150,000 to 200,000 distinct CDR3 sequences, about an eighth of them with a count of one. Of the sample, approximately 11% falls within the top ten clones. The sample was blood, either unsorted or a sorted T cell fraction (not recorded which). The source of these receptors is a female donor with ankylosing spondylitis or in good health (not recorded which).

This clonotype was observed a few times. The gene calls are TRBV5-1 and TRBJ2-5; 11 bases line up with TRBD2. CDR1 and CDR2 (germline): SGHRS, YFSETQ. The CDR3 length is 15 residues. Germline trimming cut 9 bases from V and 1 base from J; bases unmatched to any gene: 8. As DNA, the CDR3 is TGCGCCACTGCGGGGACTAGCGGCCGCCAAGAGACCCAGTACTTC. The encoded protein is CATAGTSGRQETQYF.

This clonotype has a handful of counts. The gene calls are TRBV7-2 and TRBJ2-1; no firm D call. Trimming removed 4 bases from V and 8 bases from J, with 9 bases in between. The CDR3 has 12 residues. Germline CDR1 SGHTA, CDR2 FQGNSA. CDR3 in amino acids: CASSYDLYEQFF. The CDR3 nucleotides are TGTGCCAGCAGCTACGACCTCTATGAGCAGTTCTTC. Full variable domain (remainder filled in from reference TRBV7-2 and TRBJ2-1): GAGVSQSPSNKVTEKGKDVELRCDPISGHTALYWYRQSLGQGLEFLIYFQGNSAPDKSGLPSDRFSAERTGGSVSTLTIQRTQQEDSAVYLCASSYDLYEQFFGPGTRLTVL.

This clonotype was detected many times. The gene calls are TRBV9 and TRBJ2-7, with 7 bases matching TRBD2. Germline CDR1 is SGDLS and CDR2 is YYNGEE. This CDR3 comprises 15 residues. V gave up 4 bases and J gave up 0 bases; unmatched junction bases: 7. The CDR3 protein is CASSPSGQSSYEQYF. The CDR3 DNA follows: TGTGCCAGCAGCCCTAGCGGTCAAAGCTCCTACGAGCAGTACTTC.

Regarding this clonotype: This may come from a read error, since a much larger clone is one base off. The chain couples TRBV28 to TRBJ1-1; 7 bases agree with TRBD1. The germline gives CDR1 MDHEN, CDR2 SYDVKM. The CDR3 is 15 residues long. CDR3 amino acids: CVSSQTGEGNTEAFF. In DNA form, the CDR3 reads TGTGTCAGCAGTCAAACAGGGGAAGGGAACACTGAAGCTTTCTTT.

In its sample, this clonotype was seen a few times. V and J are TRBV4-2 and TRBJ2-2, with D perhaps matching TRBD2 (5 bases). Germline lookup yields CDR1 LGHNA and CDR2 YNFKEQ. This CDR3 is built from 15 residues. Trimming took off 5 bases at V and 6 bases at J, with 16 bases between the two ends. CDR3 residues: CASSWRGSDPGELFF. The DNA for the CDR3 is TGTGCCAGCAGCTGGAGAGGGTCTGATCCCGGGGAGCTGTTTTTT.

Remarks on this clonotype: Possible read error: a much larger clone is one base away. V is TRBV6-5 and J is TRBJ2-1; no clear D. The germline gives CDR1 MNHEY, CDR2 SVGAGI. Deletions cut 0 bases from V and 6 bases from J, with 9 bases between. The CDR3 is 14 amino acids. CDR3 sequence: CASSYSNCGNEQFF. The CDR3, as DNA: TGTGCCAGCAGTTACTCTAACTGCGGCAATGAGCAGTTCTTC.

This clonotype has more than one count but fewer than ten. J is TRBJ2-3 and V is TRBV7-9, with 7 bases lining up with TRBD2. The germline V gene has CDR1 SEHNR and CDR2 FQNEAQ (reference sequence). This CDR3 is 16 amino acids long. Losses at the gene ends were 5 bases for V and 2 bases for J; bases not matched to a gene: 10. CDR3 loop: CASSPTRGVITDTQYF. The CDR3 bases are TGTGCCAGCAGCCCAACTCGGGGGGTAATCACAGATACGCAGTATTTT.

Comment on this clonotype: A single base separates this from a much larger clone, so it may be a read error. This sequence joins TRBV11-2 and TRBJ1-1, with no clear D. The CDR3 runs to 14 residues. The germline gives CDR1 SGHAT, CDR2 FQNNGV. The CDR3 protein is CASSFPRLNAEAFF. CDR3 nucleotides: TGTGCCAGCAGCTTCCCACGGTTGAACGCTGAAGCTTTCTTT. Together with reference TRBV11-2 and TRBJ1-1, the CDR3 gives the full variable domain: EAGVAQSPRYKIIEKRQSVAFWCNPISGHATLYWYQQILGQGPKLLIQFQNNGVVDDSQLPKDRFSAERLKGVDSTLKIQPAKLEDSAVYLCASSFPRLNAEAFFGQGTRLTVV.

This clonotype was seen at least ten times. The rearrangement links TRBV7-2 to TRBJ1-2, with a possible D match to TRBD1 (5 bases). V shed 4 bases and J shed 0 bases, with 15 bases lying between them. Germline assignment: CDR1 SGHTA and CDR2 FQGNSA. This CDR3 region has 16 residues. CDR3 nucleotides: TGTGCCAGCAGCTACCCGGGACGCTTAGCTAACTATGGCTACACCTTC. Protein: CASSYPGRLANYGYTF.

This clonotype was picked up many times. The chain carries TRBV10-3 and TRBJ2-6; 7 bases line up with TRBD1. Looked up from germline, CDR1 is ENHRY and CDR2 is SYGVKD. V shed 2 bases and J 4 bases; nucleotides not matched to a gene: 5. This CDR3 has 16 residues. CDR3 region: CAISELQGWGANVLTF. In DNA form, the CDR3 reads TGTGCCATCAGTGAGCTACAGGGGTGGGGGGCCAACGTCCTGACTTTC.

This clonotype occurred many times. The V call is TRBV20-1, the J call TRBJ1-1, with D tentatively TRBD1 (5 bases). Germline-derived CDR1 and CDR2 are DFQATT and SNEGSKA (reference sequence). Trimming shortened V by 6 bases and J by 1 base, and 12 bases separated the two germline ends. There are 13 residues in the CDR3. CDR3 in amino acids: CSARGGSNTEAFF. CDR3 coding DNA: TGCAGTGCCCGCGGGGGGTCGAACACTGAAGCTTTCTTT.

This clonotype came up a few times. The chain uses TRBV10-3 and TRBJ2-3; 7 positions agree with TRBD2. The length of the CDR3 is 16 residues. V shed 2 bases and J 1 base; nucleotides not matched to a gene: 6. Germline CDR1 reads ENHRY; CDR2 reads SYGVKD. CDR3: CAISETSVRGTDTQYF. CDR3 DNA: TGTGCCATCAGTGAGACTAGCGTCCGGGGCACAGATACGCAGTATTTT.

The CDR3, as DNA: TGCAGTGCTACCGACCAGCGGGGCATCGGGCTAGCCAAAAACATTCAGTACTTC. Its protein product is CSATDQRGIGLAKNIQYF. The genes are TRBV20-1 and TRBJ2-4, with 7 positions matching TRBD2. From germline, CDR1 is DFQATT and CDR2 SNEGSKA (reference sequence). V dropped 4 bases and J dropped 0; count of bases not matched to a gene: 15. The CDR3 runs to 18 residues.

This clonotype was seen only a few times. The chain combines TRBV21-1 with TRBJ1-1. TRBV21-1 is shown as a pseudogene. This CDR3 spans 15 amino acids. CDR3 DNA: TGTGCCAGCAGCAAAGCGCCCCGTAGGAACACTGAAGCTTTCTTT. It translates to CASSKAPRRNTEAFF.

This clonotype has a handful of counts. This chain links TRBV6-4 with TRBJ2-1, with 8 bases aligning to TRBD1. V dropped 3 bases and J dropped 6; count of bases not matched to a gene: 4. The CDR3 has 14 residues. CDR1 MRHNA and CDR2 SNTAGT come from the germline V gene. The chain's CDR3 is CASSDLQGVNEQFF. The DNA of the CDR3 is TGTGCCAGCAGTGATCTACAGGGGGTCAATGAGCAGTTCTTC.

On this clonotype itself: Because the CDR3 is missing its conserved closing phenylalanine or tryptophan, this is likely a read error. It is unclear where the CDR3 begins or ends on the DNA, so no DNA is shown, and the CDR3 is as TCRdb lists it. This chain uses TRBV7-2 with TRBJ2-1; the table calls TRBD1, which could not be checked here. Ends included, the CDR3 has 13 residues. Germline V gene sequence: CDR1 SGHTA, CDR2 FQGNSA. The CDR3 loop reads CASSYFGRNPEFS.

This clonotype was detected ten times or more. J is TRBJ2-5 and V is TRBV9; D call uncertain. CDR1 is SGDLS, CDR2 YYNGEE, per germline. The CDR3 length is 16 residues. V lost 2 bases and J 5 bases, leaving 19 bases between the germline ends. CDR3 protein: CASSVGLDPPQETQYF. CDR3 DNA sequence: TGTGCCAGCAGCGTGGGTCTAGACCCACCCCAGGAGACCCAGTACTTC.

The genes are TRBV30 and TRBJ2-3; perhaps TRBD2 as D (5 bases). Germline CDR1 GTSNPN, CDR2 SVGIG (reference sequence). V was clipped by 0 bases and J by 2 bases, with 12 bases between them. The CDR3 has 15 amino acids. The CDR3: CAWSVAGRDTDTQYF. CDR3 in DNA: TGTGCCTGGAGTGTCGCCGGCCGGGACACAGATACGCAGTATTTT.

The sample holds many counts of this clonotype. This chain's CDR3 is CASSLDGTYNEQFF. Written as DNA, the CDR3 is TGTGCCAGCAGCTTAGACGGGACCTACAATGAGCAGTTCTTC. The V gene is TRBV7-9, the J gene TRBJ2-1; TRBD2 is a possible D gene (5 bases). Germline CDR1 is SEHNR and CDR2 is FQNEAQ (reference sequence). V lost 1 base and J lost 2, with 6 bases in between. The CDR3 loop spans 14 amino acids.

This clonotype was counted a few times. The chain employs TRBV6-2 or TRBV6-3 and TRBJ2-5; D is ambiguous. This CDR3 contains 12 residues. Germline-derived CDR1 and CDR2 are MNHEY and SVGEGT. V lost 8 bases and J lost 2, with 9 bases in between. The DNA of the CDR3 is TGTGCCAGCCCCCTCAATCAAGAGACCCAGTACTTC. Translated: CASPLNQETQYF.

The rearrangement links TRBV5-1 to TRBJ1-1; no clear D gene. Germline V gene sequence: CDR1 SGHRS, CDR2 YFSETQ. This CDR3 is 12 amino acids long. Between the trimmed V and J ends, which lost 0 bases and 6 bases, there was a span of 6 bases. The CDR3 sequence is CASSLDRSEAFF. Written as DNA, the CDR3 is TGCGCCAGCAGCTTGGATCGATCTGAAGCTTTCTTT.

This clonotype was seen many times. The chain carries TRBV5-1 and TRBJ2-7; a weak D match, TRBD1 (6 bases). Germline V gives CDR1 SGHRS, CDR2 YFSETQ. V was trimmed by 7 bases and J by 3 bases, leaving 17 bases between them. This CDR3 region has 14 residues. The CDR3: CASRPTTGFYEQYF. DNA for the CDR3: TGCGCCAGCCGCCCTACGACAGGATTCTACGAGCAGTACTTC.

This clonotype came up a few times. The CDR3 is CASSRPSRGRYNEQFF. The CDR3 DNA sequence: TGTGCCAGCAGTCGCCCTTCCCGCGGGCGCTACAATGAGCAGTTCTTC. The rearrangement links TRBV6-1 to TRBJ2-1, with a tentative D call TRBD2 (5 bases). CDR1 is MNHNS and CDR2 is SASEGT in the germline V gene. V lost 5 bases, J lost 3 bases, and 17 bases lay in between. The CDR3 is 16 residues long.

In the case of this clonotype: This may stem from a read error, because a much larger clone lies one nucleotide away. The chain links TRBV7-7 to TRBJ2-2; no clear D gene. CDR1 is SSHAT and CDR2 is FNYEAQ in the germline V gene (reference sequence). The CDR3 extends over 14 amino acids. The CDR3 loop reads CASSFNPNTGELFF. CDR3 DNA: TGTGCTAGCAGCTTTAACCCGAACACCGGGGAGCTGTTTTTT.

This clonotype was detected many times. The gene calls are TRBV27 and TRBJ2-7, with TRBD1 as a possible D gene (6 bases). CDR1 and CDR2 (germline): MNHEY, SMNVEV (reference sequence). V lost 6 bases and J 3 bases, leaving 15 bases between the germline ends. CDR3 length: 14 amino acids. CDR3 sequence reads: CASSPFVGGYEQYF. The DNA of the CDR3 is TGTGCCAGCAGCCCTTTTGTAGGGGGCTACGAGCAGTACTTC.

This clonotype has a count of ten or more. This chain links TRBV6-1 with TRBJ2-1; TRBD1 matches 7 bases. Trimming took 2 bases from V and 6 from J; bases not matched to a gene: 16. The CDR3 contains 18 residues. CDR1 is MNHNS, CDR2 SASEGT, per germline. CDR3 amino acids: CASSELAPGAGGTNEQFF. CDR3 coding DNA: TGTGCCAGCAGTGAACTAGCCCCAGGGGCAGGGGGTACCAATGAGCAGTTCTTC.

This clonotype has at least ten counts. This chain joins TRBV20-1 and TRBJ1-1; D is ambiguous. Germline V gives CDR1 DFQATT, CDR2 SNEGSKA (reference sequence). V was shortened by 3 bases and J by 1 base, with 9 bases between the two germline ends. The CDR3 extends over 13 amino acids. DNA of the CDR3: TGCAGTGCTAGCTCCCAAAGGAACACTGAAGCTTTCTTT. As protein: CSASSQRNTEAFF.

This clonotype was recorded at least ten times. The rearrangement links TRBV27 to TRBJ2-7; D not certain. The V gene lost 6 bases and the J gene lost 5 bases, with 14 bases spanning the gap. Germline CDR1 and CDR2: MNHEY and SMNVEV (reference sequence). The length of the CDR3 is 13 residues. The CDR3 region has the DNA TGTGCCAGCAGAGGGTTACTTTTAAACGAGCAGTACTTC. This translates into CASRGLLLNEQYF.

In this sample, this clonotype turned up many times. The chain links TRBV29-1 to TRBJ1-2, with a tentative D call TRBD1 (5 bases). Germline V lookup: CDR1 SQVTM, CDR2 ANQGSEA. The CDR3 has 12 residues. With 3 bases removed from V and 4 bases from J, the gap between germline ends came to 9 bases. Here the CDR3 DNA reads TGCAGCGTTGAGAAGGGGACCTATGGCTACACCTTC. Protein sequence: CSVEKGTYGYTF. Supplemented by reference TRBV29-1 and TRBJ1-2, the full variable domain reads SAVISQKPSRDICQRGTSLTIQCQVDSQVTMMFWYRQQPGQSLTLIATANQGSEATYESGFVIDKFPISRPNLTFSTLTVSNMSPEDSSIYLCSVEKGTYGYTFGSGTRLTVV.

This clonotype came up many times. The J gene is TRBJ2-7, the V gene TRBV20-1; possibly TRBD1 for D (6 bases). Germline-derived CDR1 and CDR2 are DFQATT and SNEGSKA (reference sequence). This CDR3 has 15 amino acids. With 0 bases removed from V and 7 bases from J, the gap between germline ends came to 19 bases. The CDR3 DNA follows: TGCAGTGCTAGAGAGAGGAAGACAGGAGTCAGAGAGCAGTACTTC. It codes for CSARERKTGVREQYF.

A few counts support this clonotype. V gene TRBV20-1 combines with J gene TRBJ2-5; D ambiguous. The CDR3 spans 13 residues. The germline V gene encodes CDR1 DFQATT and CDR2 SNEGSKA (reference sequence). The V end was cut by 0 bases, the J end by 12 bases, with 17 bases between. CDR3 nucleotides: TGCAGTGCTAGAGATAGATTTGGGCGGTCGGAGTACTTC. Residues: CSARDRFGRSEYF.

This clonotype was seen repeatedly, ten times or more. This chain uses TRBV6-1 with TRBJ1-6; D possibly corresponds to TRBD1 (6 bases). CDR3 length: 13 amino acids. Trimming shortened V by 6 bases and J by 6 bases, and 9 bases separated the two germline ends. Germline V gives CDR1 MNHNS, CDR2 SASEGT. The DNA for the CDR3 is TGTGCCAGCAGCGACAGGCTTAATTCACCCCTCCACTTT. Protein: CASSDRLNSPLHF.